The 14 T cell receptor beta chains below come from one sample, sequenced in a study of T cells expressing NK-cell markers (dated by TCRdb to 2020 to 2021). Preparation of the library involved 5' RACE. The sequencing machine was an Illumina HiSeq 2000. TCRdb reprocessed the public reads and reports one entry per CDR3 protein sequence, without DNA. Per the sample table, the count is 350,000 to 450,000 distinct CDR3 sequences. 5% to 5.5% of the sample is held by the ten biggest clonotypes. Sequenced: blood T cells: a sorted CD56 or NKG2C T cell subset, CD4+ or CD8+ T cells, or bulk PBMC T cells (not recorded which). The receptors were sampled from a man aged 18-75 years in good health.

Here the CDR3 reads CACSESSLETQYF. This chain links TRBV30 with TRBJ2-5. The CDR3 extends over 13 amino acids. Germline CDR1 GTSNPN, CDR2 SVGIG (reference sequence).

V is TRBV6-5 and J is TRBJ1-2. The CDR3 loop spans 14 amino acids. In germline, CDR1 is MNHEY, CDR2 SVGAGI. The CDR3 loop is CASSSAGRALGYTF.

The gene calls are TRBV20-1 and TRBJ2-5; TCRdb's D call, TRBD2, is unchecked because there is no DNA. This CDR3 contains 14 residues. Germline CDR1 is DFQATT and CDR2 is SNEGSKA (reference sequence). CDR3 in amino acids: CSAIAGAYQETQYF.

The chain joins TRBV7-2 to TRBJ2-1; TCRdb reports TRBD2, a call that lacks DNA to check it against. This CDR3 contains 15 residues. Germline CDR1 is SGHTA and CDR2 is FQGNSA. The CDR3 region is CASSSGGTKANEQFF.

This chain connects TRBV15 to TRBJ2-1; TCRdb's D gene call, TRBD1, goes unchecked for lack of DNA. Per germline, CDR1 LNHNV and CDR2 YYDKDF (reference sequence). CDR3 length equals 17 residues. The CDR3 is CATSRVLGPQQYNEQFF.

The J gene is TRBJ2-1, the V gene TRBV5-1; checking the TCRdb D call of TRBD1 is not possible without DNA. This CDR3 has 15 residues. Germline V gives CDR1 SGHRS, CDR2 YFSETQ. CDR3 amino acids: CASTLPGTGGNEQFF.

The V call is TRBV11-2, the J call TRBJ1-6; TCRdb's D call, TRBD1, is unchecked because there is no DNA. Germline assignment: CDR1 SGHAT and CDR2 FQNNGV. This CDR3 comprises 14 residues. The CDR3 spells CASTADRILSPLHF.

The CDR3 is CASRHQGAATNEKLFF. The rearrangement uses TRBV12-3 or TRBV12-4 and TRBJ1-4; TCRdb reports TRBD1, a call that lacks DNA to check it against. The CDR3 covers 16 residues.

The CDR3 sequence is CASSFTGGSPLHF. This chain connects TRBV12-3 or TRBV12-4 to TRBJ1-6; the TCRdb call, TRBD1, lacks DNA for checking. The CDR3 has 13 amino acids.

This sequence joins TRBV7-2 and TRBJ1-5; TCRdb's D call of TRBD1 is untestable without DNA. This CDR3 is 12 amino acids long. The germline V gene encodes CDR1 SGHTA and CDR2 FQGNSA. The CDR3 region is CASSPDRGLQHF.

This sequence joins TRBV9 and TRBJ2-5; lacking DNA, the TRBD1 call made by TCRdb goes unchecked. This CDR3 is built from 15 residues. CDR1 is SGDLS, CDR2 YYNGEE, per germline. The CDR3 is CASSVATRQQETQYF. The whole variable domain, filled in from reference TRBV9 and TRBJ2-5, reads DSGVTQTPKHLITATGQRVTLRCSPRSGDLSVYWYQQSLDQGLQFLIQYYNGEERAKGNILERFSAQQFPDLHSELNLSSLELGDSALYFCASSVATRQQETQYFGPGTRLLVL.

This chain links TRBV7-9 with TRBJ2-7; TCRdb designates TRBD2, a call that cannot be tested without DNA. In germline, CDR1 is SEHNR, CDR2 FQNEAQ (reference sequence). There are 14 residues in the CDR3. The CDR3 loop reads CASSAGWSSYEQYF.

The chain's CDR3 is CASSLRVTGELFF. This chain connects TRBV12-3 or TRBV12-4 to TRBJ2-2; TCRdb names TRBD2, which stays unverified in the absence of DNA. This CDR3 is built from 13 residues.

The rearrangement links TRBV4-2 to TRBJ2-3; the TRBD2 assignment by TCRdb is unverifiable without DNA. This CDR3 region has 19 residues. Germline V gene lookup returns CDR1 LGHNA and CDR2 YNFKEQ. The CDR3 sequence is CASSPGTSGGSVRTDTQYF.